Shown below are 25 T cell receptor beta chains from a single sample sequenced in a study of T cell responses to AZD1222 COVID-19 vaccine. Produced via immunoSEQ multiplex PCR; TCRdb's table is partial and in-frame only. The repertoire holds some 150,000 clones, approximately 89% seen once, with 4.7% in the top ten. The specimen was peripheral blood, collected on day 0 of AZD1222 vaccination. The source is an adult in good health.

This rearrangement joins TRBV29-1 to TRBJ2-7; D gene unclear. The CDR3 contains 14 residues. Germline values: CDR1 SQVTM, CDR2 ANQGSEA. Trimming took 4 bases from V and 0 from J, leaving 13 bases between them. For the CDR3, the DNA is TGCAGCGTTGCCGAGACAATGAGCTCCTACGAGCAGTACTTC. This translates into CSVAETMSSYEQYF.

The J gene is TRBJ1-1, the V gene TRBV28; TRBD1 might be the D (6 bases). The CDR3 covers 15 residues. Germline V gene data show CDR1 as MDHEN and CDR2 as SYDVKM. The ends were cut back, 8 bases at V and 1 base at J, with 17 bases in the middle. The CDR3, as DNA: TGTGCCAGCTCTCGGGGGGCGGAGGGGAACACTGAAGCTTTCTTT. This codes for CASSRGAEGNTEAFF.

V is TRBV28 and J is TRBJ2-7; TRBD2 might be the D (5 bases). Germline assignment: CDR1 MDHEN and CDR2 SYDVKM. CDR3 size: 14 residues. Trimming stripped 3 bases from V and 2 bases from J, with 11 bases between. CDR3 loop: CASSFRGNAYEQYF. DNA of the CDR3: TGTGCCAGCAGTTTCCGAGGGAATGCCTACGAGCAGTACTTC.

The chain uses TRBV27 and TRBJ1-4, with 12 bases fitting TRBD1. The CDR3 contains 16 residues. Germline CDR1 is MNHEY and CDR2 is SMNVEV (reference sequence). V trimming: 6 bases; J trimming: 10 bases; junction bases outside the gene matches: 12. This CDR3 reads CASSPRLGTGGAKLFF. CDR3 DNA sequence: TGTGCCAGCAGCCCTCGTCTTGGGACAGGGGGCGCAAAACTGTTTTTT.

The CDR3 here is CASSEWGTSGFPYEQYF. The CDR3 DNA reads as TGTGCCAGCAGTGAATGGGGGACTAGCGGCTTTCCCTACGAGCAGTACTTC. The chain has TRBV25-1 and TRBJ2-7, with TRBD2 matching over 11 bases. The J segment lost 2 bases and the V segment lost 1 base, leaving 7 bases of the junction unmatched. CDR3 size: 17 residues. Per the germline V gene, CDR1 is MGHDK and CDR2 is SYGVNS.

In nucleotides, the CDR3 is TGTGCCAGCAGAACCAGGGGCCATGGAAACACCATATATTTT. Amino acids: CASRTRGHGNTIYF. V gene TRBV3-1 (or the pseudogene TRBV3-2) combines with J gene TRBJ1-3, with D perhaps matching TRBD1 (6 bases). Germline V gene sequence: CDR1 LGHDT, CDR2 YNNKEL (reference sequence). V dropped 6 bases and J dropped 3 bases, with 12 bases sitting between them. The length of the CDR3 is 14 residues.

The V gene is TRBV5-6, the J gene TRBJ1-2; D is undetermined. Germline-derived CDR1 and CDR2 are SGHDT and YYEEEE. The CDR3 covers 13 residues. Trimming left V 5 bases short and J 8 bases short, with 16 bases between. The CDR3 nucleotides read TGTGCCAGCAGACGGGAGGGTAAAGGAGGCTACACCTTC. Its translation is CASRREGKGGYTF.

The chain is built from TRBV30 and TRBJ1-1, with 8 nucleotides matching TRBD1. The CDR3 covers 14 residues. CDR1 is GTSNPN and CDR2 is SVGIG in the germline V gene (reference sequence). The V and J ends lost 2 bases and 5 bases, in that order; junction bases with no gene match: 7. CDR3 coding DNA: TGTGCCTGGAGTCGCCGGGACAGGCCTACTGAAGCTTTCTTT. Residues: CAWSRRDRPTEAFF.

This chain joins TRBV29-1 and TRBJ1-2; D remains unclear. CDR1 is SQVTM and CDR2 is ANQGSEA in the germline V gene. The CDR3 covers 13 residues. CDR3 region: CAHSRIGNYGYTF. The CDR3 DNA reads as TGCGCTCATTCTAGGATAGGCAACTATGGCTACACCTTC.

V usage is TRBV19 and J usage is TRBJ2-7; 8 positions match TRBD1. The CDR3 has 14 residues. Trimming removed 5 bases from V and 2 bases from J; junction bases left unmatched: 5. Germline CDR1 LNHDA, CDR2 SQIVND (reference sequence). CDR3 sequence: CASSWVTGAYEQYF. For the CDR3, the DNA is TGTGCCAGTAGTTGGGTGACAGGGGCCTACGAGCAGTACTTC.

The chain couples TRBV2 to TRBJ1-4, with unresolved D. The CDR3 is made up of 12 amino acids. Germline CDR1 is SNHLY and CDR2 is FYNNEI. With 10 bases removed from V and 6 bases from J, the gap between germline ends came to 12 bases. CDR3 in amino acids: CATAQEDEKLFF. The CDR3 nucleotides read TGTGCCACCGCACAAGAGGATGAAAAACTGTTTTTT.

This rearrangement joins TRBV6-6 to TRBJ1-2; 7 positions agree with TRBD1. This CDR3 is built from 14 residues. V lost 3 bases to trimming and J lost 4 bases; unmatched junction nucleotides: 5. Germline V gene data show CDR1 as MNHNY and CDR2 as SVGAGI (reference sequence). The CDR3 protein is CASSYSDRVYGYTF. CDR3 sequence (DNA): TGTGCCAGCAGTTATTCCGACAGGGTCTATGGCTACACCTTC.

The chain links TRBV7-2 to TRBJ1-3; D call uncertain. Trimming left V 3 bases short and J 4 bases short, with 10 bases between. The CDR3 sequence is 14 residues long. Germline V gene lookup returns CDR1 SGHTA and CDR2 FQGNSA. As DNA, the CDR3 is TGTGCCAGCAGCTTCGAAAGGTCCGGAAACACCATATATTTT. Translated, it gives CASSFERSGNTIYF.

Here the CDR3 DNA reads TGTGCCAGCAGCTTAGGCCGGGAAGCTTTCTTT. It is translated as CASSLGREAFF. The chain employs TRBV13 and TRBJ1-1; D gene unclear. CDR1 PRHDT and CDR2 FYEKMQ come from the germline V gene (reference sequence). Trimming removed 0 bases at V and 8 bases at J, with 4 bases between. This CDR3 has 11 residues.

The J gene is TRBJ2-1, the V gene TRBV27; TRBD1 matches 9 bases. V shed 11 bases and J 6 bases; nucleotides not matched to a gene: 11. The CDR3 totals 14 residues. In germline, CDR1 is MNHEY, CDR2 SMNVEV (reference sequence). CDR3 DNA: TGTGCCGGTACCGGGACAGGGTGGTTCAATGAGCAGTTCTTC. Its translation is CAGTGTGWFNEQFF.

The chain joins TRBV7-3 to TRBJ2-2; no definite D call. CDR1 is SGHTA, CDR2 FQGTGA, per germline. V lost 4 bases and J lost 4, with 7 bases in between. The CDR3 is 13 amino acids. The CDR3: CASSSIGTGELFF. For the CDR3, the DNA is TGTGCCAGCAGCTCGATCGGCACCGGGGAGCTGTTTTTT.

V usage is TRBV5-5 and J usage is TRBJ1-6, with D possibly being TRBD1 (5 bases). V was clipped by 4 bases and J by 5 bases, with 16 bases between them. The CDR3 length is 16 residues. The germline V gene has CDR1 SGHKS and CDR2 YYEKEE (reference sequence). The CDR3, as DNA: TGTGCCAGCAGCCACCCGACAGCTACTGATAATTCACCCCTCCACTTT. Translating gives CASSHPTATDNSPLHF.

The chain couples TRBV20-1 to TRBJ2-4; 8 nucleotides line up with TRBD1. Germline loops: CDR1 DFQATT, CDR2 SNEGSKA (reference sequence). This CDR3 spans 13 amino acids. The J segment lost 8 bases and the V segment lost 3 bases, leaving 6 bases of the junction unmatched. CDR3 protein: CSASSTGVHIQYF. CDR3 nucleotides: TGCAGTGCTAGTTCGACAGGGGTTCACATTCAGTACTTC.

The chain links TRBV23-1 to TRBJ1-2, with D unresolved. TRBV23-1 is assigned to the ORF class and has an uncertain function. This CDR3 has 15 residues. The V end was cut by 7 bases, the J end by 1 base, with 16 bases between. As DNA, the CDR3 is TGCGCCAGCACCCCAAAAGGAGGGATTAACTATGGCTACACCTTC. Amino acid sequence: CASTPKGGINYGYTF.

V gene TRBV30 combines with J gene TRBJ2-3; D is undetermined. Germline V gene lookup returns CDR1 GTSNPN and CDR2 SVGIG (reference sequence). Trimming cost V 3 bases and J 2 bases, with 6 bases left between them. The CDR3 length is 12 residues. The CDR3 DNA reads as TGTGCCTGGAGCTTTGACACAGATACGCAGTATTTT. It is translated as CAWSFDTDTQYF.

The sample holds a few counts of this clone. The rearrangement uses TRBV27 and TRBJ2-1; perhaps TRBD1 as D (6 bases). This CDR3 has 15 residues. V gave up 7 bases and J gave up 8 bases, with 21 bases separating them. Germline V gives CDR1 MNHEY, CDR2 SMNVEV (reference sequence). As DNA, the CDR3 is TGTGCCAGCAATACAGACAGGCAGAGGGGATATGAGCAGTTCTTC. This codes for CASNTDRQRGYEQFF.

CDR3 amino acids: CAWGGQPSSYNSPLHF. The DNA for the CDR3 is TGTGCCTGGGGTGGACAGCCGAGCTCCTATAATTCACCCCTCCACTTT. The chain links TRBV30 to TRBJ1-6; a possible D gene is TRBD1 (6 bases). Germline lookup yields CDR1 GTSNPN and CDR2 SVGIG (reference sequence). This CDR3 comprises 16 residues. The germline V and J ends were trimmed by 5 bases and 0 bases, with 14 bases remaining between them.

The chain links TRBV28 to TRBJ1-2, with a weak D call TRBD1 (5 bases). Germline V gene sequence: CDR1 MDHEN, CDR2 SYDVKM. V was trimmed by 4 bases and J by 4 bases, leaving 13 bases between them. This CDR3 spans 14 amino acids. DNA of the CDR3: TGTGCCAGCAGTTGGGCCCCCCAGGGCTATGGCTACACCTTC. Protein sequence: CASSWAPQGYGYTF.

This chain connects TRBV19 to TRBJ1-2; TRBD1 agrees at 8 bases. V lost 5 bases and J lost 5; bases outside the gene matches: 13. Germline CDR1 and CDR2: LNHDA and SQIVND (reference sequence). The CDR3 is 16 amino acids. The CDR3 DNA reads as TGTGCCAGTAGTCAACTCCGGACAGGGATTGGGTATGGCTACACCTTC. This encodes CASSQLRTGIGYGYTF.

This chain uses TRBV29-1 with TRBJ2-1; TRBD2 might be the D (6 bases). V lost 1 base and J lost 3, with 10 bases in between. From germline, CDR1 is SQVTM and CDR2 ANQGSEA. The CDR3 totals 14 residues. The CDR3, as DNA: TGCAGCGTTGAAGGCGGGAACATCTACAATGAGCAGTTCTTC. This sequence encodes CSVEGGNIYNEQFF.